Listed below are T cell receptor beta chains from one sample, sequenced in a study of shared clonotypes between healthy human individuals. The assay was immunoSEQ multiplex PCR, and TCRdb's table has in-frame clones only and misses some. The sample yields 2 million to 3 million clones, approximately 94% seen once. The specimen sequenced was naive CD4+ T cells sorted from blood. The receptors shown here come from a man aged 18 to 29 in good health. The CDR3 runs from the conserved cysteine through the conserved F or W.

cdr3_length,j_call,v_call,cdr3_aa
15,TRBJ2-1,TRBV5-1,CASSNSSGVYNEQFF
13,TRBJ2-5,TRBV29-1,CSALQGFSETQYF
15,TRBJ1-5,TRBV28,CASSRDRVSNQPQHF
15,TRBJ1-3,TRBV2,CASSDRESSGNTIYF
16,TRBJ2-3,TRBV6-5,CASSYSATSHTDTQYF
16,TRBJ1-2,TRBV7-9,CASPGTGKWEEEGYTF
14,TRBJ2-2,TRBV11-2,CASSFQGPLGELFF
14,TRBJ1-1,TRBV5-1,CASSFGGMNTEAFF
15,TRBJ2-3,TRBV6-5,CASSLSTGTTDTQYF
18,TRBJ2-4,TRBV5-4,CASSTGTSGGLAKNIQYF
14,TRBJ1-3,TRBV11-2,CASSSGTAGNTIYF
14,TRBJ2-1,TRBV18,CASSPGAPYNEQFF
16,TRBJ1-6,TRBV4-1,CASSQDYGSYNSPLHF
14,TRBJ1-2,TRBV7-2,CASTMTGSQYGYTF
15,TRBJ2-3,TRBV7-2,CASSPEREPRDTQYF
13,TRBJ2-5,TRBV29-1,CSAYPGTEETQYF
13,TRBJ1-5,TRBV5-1,CASSPGDHQPQHF
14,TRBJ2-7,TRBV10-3,CAISDGGNSYEQYF
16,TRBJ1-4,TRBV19,CASSMAISPMNEKLFF
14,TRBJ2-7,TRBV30,CAWTNPTGLYEQYF
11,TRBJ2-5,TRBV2,CASSGGETQYF
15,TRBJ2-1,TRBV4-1,CASSQRLAGHRAEFF
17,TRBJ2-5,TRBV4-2,CASSQDSNTALQETQYF
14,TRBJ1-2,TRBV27,CASSFSKTNYGYTF
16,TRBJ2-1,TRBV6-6,CASRPSGTSGYNEQFF
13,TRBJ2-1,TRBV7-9,CASNSGRYNEQFF
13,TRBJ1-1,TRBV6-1,CASSMGQNTEAFF
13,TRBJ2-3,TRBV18,CASSPASTDTQYF
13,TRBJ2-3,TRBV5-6,CASSLRFTDTQYF
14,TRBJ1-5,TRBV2,CASSEWGRDQPQHF
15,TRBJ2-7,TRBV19,CASSIAQGARYEQYF
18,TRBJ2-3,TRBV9,CASSVGTSGIRSTDTQYF
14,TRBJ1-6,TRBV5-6,CASSFWRNNSPLHF
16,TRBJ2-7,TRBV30,CAWHRDRLNSSYEQYF
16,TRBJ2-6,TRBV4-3,CASSQDRGAGANVLTF
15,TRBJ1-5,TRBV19,CASSVGQISNQPQHF
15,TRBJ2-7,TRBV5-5,CASSLERDSTYEQYF
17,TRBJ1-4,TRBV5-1,CASSLRAGQGTNEKLFF
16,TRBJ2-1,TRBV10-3,CAISESWGGGADEQFF
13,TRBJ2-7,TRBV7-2,CASSTGTSGMWYF
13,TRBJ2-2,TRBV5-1,CASSQGGTGELFF
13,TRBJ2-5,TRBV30,CAWSMARGGTQYF